A selection of T cell receptor beta chains follows, all from one sample in a study of cytomegalovirus exposure and HLA in healthy donors. Produced via immunoSEQ multiplex PCR; TCRdb's table is partial and in-frame only. Of some 140,000 clones listed, approximately 80% were seen once; the top ten hold 2.2%. The sequencing sample was made of PBMCs. Receptors were obtained from a man aged 25-40 years in good health and CMV-seronegative. Both conserved end residues are part of each CDR3. The D gene is left open where the match is weak. Size tells how often a clone was seen (once, few, many) or the class of an expanded clone, and some rows leave it out.

d_gene	abundance	j_gene	v_gene	CDR3nt	CDR3aa
TRBD1	-	TRBJ2-5	TRBV7-2	TGTGCCAGCGCGCTCCAACAGGGGGGAGAGACCCAGTACTTC	CASALQQGGETQYF
-	-	TRBJ2-5	TRBV7-9	TGTGCCAGCAGTCGGGAATTCGTAGAGACCCAGTACTTC	CASSREFVETQYF
-	-	TRBJ2-1	TRBV20-1	TGCAGTGTTCAAGACACCGAGCAGTTCTTC	CSVQDTEQFF
-	-	TRBJ1-2	TRBV5-1	TGCGCCAGCAGCTTGCTTTGGCAGAAGTCTAACTATGGCTACACCTTC	CASSLLWQKSNYGYTF
TRBD1	-	TRBJ2-6	TRBV5-1	TGCGCCAGCAGCCCGCGACCCGGGACAGGGAGCTCTGGGGCCAACGTCCTGACTTTC	CASSPRPGTGSSGANVLTF
-	-	TRBJ1-4	TRBV30	TGTGCCTGGAGCGCTAATGAAAAACTGTTTTTT	CAWSANEKLFF
TRBD1	-	TRBJ2-7	TRBV2	TGTGCCAGCAGTGGACTTTTACGGACAGGGGGCAACTACGAGCAGTACTTC	CASSGLLRTGGNYEQYF
TRBD2	-	TRBJ2-2	TRBV6-1	TGTGCCAGCCCAGCGGGAGCCACCGGGGAGCTGTTTTTT	CASPAGATGELFF
-	few	TRBJ1-4	TRBV30	TGTGCCTGGAGTACTCCAGGGATGGCTATTAATGAAAAACTGTTTTTT	CAWSTPGMAINEKLFF
TRBD2	-	TRBJ2-3	TRBV29-1	TGCAGCGTTGAAGGCGGGGGACTTTCTAGCACAGATACGCAGTATTTT	CSVEGGGLSSTDTQYF
TRBD2	-	TRBJ2-1	TRBV5-1	TGCGCCAGCAGCGAGGGCGGGAGCTCCTACAATGAGCAGTTCTTC	CASSEGGSSYNEQFF
-	once	TRBJ1-1	TRBV6-5	TGTGCCAGCAGTCCCCGACTGCGGAACACTGAAGCTTTCTTT	CASSPRLRNTEAFF
TRBD1	-	TRBJ2-7	TRBV6-5	TGTGCCAGCACCAAACTGGGCAGGGGGTACGAGCAGTACTTC	CASTKLGRGYEQYF
-	-	TRBJ1-2	TRBV5-4	TGTGCCAGCCGCCACACATCGGGGGGATATGGCTACACCTTC	CASRHTSGGYGYTF
TRBD2	-	TRBJ2-1	TRBV10-1	TGCGCCAGCAGTGATAGCGGGTCCTACAATGAGCAGTTCTTC	CASSDSGSYNEQFF
TRBD1	-	TRBJ2-7	TRBV7-9	TGTTCCAGCAGCCGGGACAGCCTCTACGAGCAGTACTTC	CSSSRDSLYEQYF
-	once	TRBJ2-6	TRBV27	TGTGCCAGCAGCTTAACGGGCTCTGGGGCCAACGTCCTGACTTTC	CASSLTGSGANVLTF
TRBD1	-	TRBJ2-7	TRBV7-2	TGTGCCAGCAGCTTCCCAGGGGGCGTCTACGAGCAGTACTTC	CASSFPGGVYEQYF
-	-	TRBJ2-3	TRBV7-2	TGTGCCAGCGGGGCGGACCCCTCTAGCACAGATACGCAGTATTTT	CASGADPSSTDTQYF
TRBD1	-	TRBJ1-5	TRBV6-5	TGTGCCAGCAGCCGACAGGGGTATAGCAATCAGCCCCAGCATTTT	CASSRQGYSNQPQHF